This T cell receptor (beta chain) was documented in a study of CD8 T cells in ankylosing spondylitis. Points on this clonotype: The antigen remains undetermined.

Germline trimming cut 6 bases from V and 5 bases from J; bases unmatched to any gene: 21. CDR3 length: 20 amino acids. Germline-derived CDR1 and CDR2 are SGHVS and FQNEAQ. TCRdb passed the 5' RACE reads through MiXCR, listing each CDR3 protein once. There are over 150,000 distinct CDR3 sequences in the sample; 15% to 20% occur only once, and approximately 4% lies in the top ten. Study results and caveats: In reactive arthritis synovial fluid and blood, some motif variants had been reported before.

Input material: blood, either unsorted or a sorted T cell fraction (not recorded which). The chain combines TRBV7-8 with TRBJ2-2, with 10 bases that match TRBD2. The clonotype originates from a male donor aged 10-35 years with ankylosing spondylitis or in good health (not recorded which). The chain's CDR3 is CASRRIPGILAGVETGELFF. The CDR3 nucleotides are TGTGCCAGCAGACGAATCCCGGGAATTCTAGCGGGAGTTGAAACCGGGGAGCTGTTTTTT.